This entry lists 20 T cell receptor beta chains sequenced from one sample in a study of T-cell reconstitution after alpha-beta-depleted transplantation in children. Unique molecular identifiers were incorporated into the prepared TCRbeta library. TCRdb itself ran the PCR reads through MiXCR, one entry per CDR3 protein. The sample yields 400,000 to 500,000 distinct CDR3 sequences, roughly a tenth seen once. Material: PBMCs from the stem cell graft donor, obtained from the stem cell graft. These receptors were obtained from a human donor who donated a stem cell graft to a child with acute myeloid leukemia.

This clonotype was counted a few times. The chain uses TRBV7-2 and TRBJ2-5; the match to TRBD1 covers 10 bases. Germline V CDR1 and CDR2: SGHTA, FQGNSA. This CDR3 is built from 16 residues. V shed 2 bases and J 4 bases; nucleotides not matched to a gene: 7. The CDR3 loop reads CASSLHRQGAGETQYF. Here the CDR3 DNA reads TGTGCCAGCAGCTTACACAGACAGGGGGCAGGAGAGACCCAGTACTTC.

The V gene is TRBV5-1, the J gene TRBJ1-2, with a possible D match to TRBD1 (5 bases). CDR1 SGHRS and CDR2 YFSETQ come from the germline V gene. CDR3 size: 14 residues. The V end was cut by 3 bases, the J end by 4 bases, with 13 bases between. The CDR3 nucleotides are TGCGCCAGCAGCTCCTCGACAGTTCCCTATGGCTACACCTTC. As protein: CASSSSTVPYGYTF.

This clonotype was observed many times. The V call is TRBV7-9, the J call TRBJ2-2, with a weak D call TRBD1 (5 bases). Per germline, CDR1 SEHNR and CDR2 FQNEAQ (reference sequence). V was shortened by 3 bases and J by 3 bases, with 8 bases between the two germline ends. The CDR3 extends over 14 amino acids. CDR3 bases: TGTGCCAGCAGCTTCACAGGATACACCGGGGAGCTGTTTTTT. Its translation: CASSFTGYTGELFF.

The table lists this clonotype with many counts. The CDR3 loop reads CSVVVRDYGYTF. The CDR3 DNA sequence: TGCAGCGTTGTCGTCAGGGACTATGGCTACACCTTC. The chain couples TRBV29-1 to TRBJ1-2; possible D gene TRBD1, 5 bases. Germline V gene data show CDR1 as SQVTM and CDR2 as ANQGSEA. V was pared by 4 bases and J by 3 bases, with 9 bases between. The CDR3 covers 12 residues.

This clonotype was counted only a few times. The genes are TRBV10-2 and TRBJ2-2, with 8 bases fitting TRBD1. CDR3 length equals 17 residues. Germline V gene sequence: CDR1 WSHSY, CDR2 SAAADI. The junction had 12 bases not matched to a gene; V was cut back by 7 bases and J by 2 bases. In DNA form, the CDR3 reads TGCGCCAGCAATCTGGGTGTGGCAGGGGGCAACACCGGGGAGCTGTTTTTT. Translated: CASNLGVAGGNTGELFF.

The chain is built from TRBV7-2 and TRBJ2-5, with TRBD1 identical over 8 bases. The J segment lost 4 bases and the V segment lost 2 bases, leaving 3 bases of the junction unmatched. The CDR3 covers 14 residues. The germline gives CDR1 SGHTA, CDR2 FQGNSA. Here the CDR3 reads CASSLPGGGETQYF. The CDR3, as DNA: TGTGCCAGCAGCTTACCAGGGGGCGGAGAGACCCAGTACTTC.

This sequence joins TRBV5-1 and TRBJ1-1; 9 nucleotides line up with TRBD1. Germline V gene lookup returns CDR1 SGHRS and CDR2 YFSETQ. The V segment lost 2 bases and the J segment 7 bases; nucleotides outside the gene matches: 6. The CDR3 sequence is 14 residues long. CDR3 region: CASSLPGQGIEAFF. The CDR3 DNA is TGCGCCAGCAGCTTACCCGGACAGGGGATTGAAGCTTTCTTT.

The rearrangement links TRBV7-2 to TRBJ2-1, with 7 bases aligning to TRBD2. The V gene end was trimmed by 5 bases and the J gene end by 12 bases; junction bases not matched to a gene: 13. The CDR3 extends over 14 amino acids. The germline CDR1 and CDR2 sequences are SGHTA and FQGNSA. As DNA, the CDR3 is TGTGCCAGCAGCCCCAACTCGGGGACTATGGGGCAGTTCTTC. Translation: CASSPNSGTMGQFF.

The chain carries TRBV7-9 and TRBJ2-2; TRBD1 or TRBD2 may be the D gene (6 bases each). The CDR3 has 16 amino acids. Trimming left V 1 base short and J 3 bases short, with 12 bases between. The germline gives CDR1 SEHNR, CDR2 FQNEAQ (reference sequence). Here the CDR3 DNA reads TGTGCCAGCAGCTTAGAGGGGGGTATGGACACCGGGGAGCTGTTTTTT. It is translated as CASSLEGGMDTGELFF.

The sample holds a few counts of this clonotype. The chain has TRBV5-5 and TRBJ1-1; perhaps TRBD1 as D (6 bases). The germline V gene has CDR1 SGHKS and CDR2 YYEKEE (reference sequence). CDR3 length: 15 amino acids. The V and J ends lost 1 base and 1 base respectively, with 11 bases between them. CDR3 in DNA: TGTGCCAGCAGCTTGTTTAGGACAGAGAACACTGAAGCTTTCTTT. Amino acids: CASSLFRTENTEAFF.

A few counts support this clonotype. The J gene is TRBJ2-1, the V gene TRBV27; unclear D gene. CDR1 and CDR2 from the germline V gene are MNHEY and SMNVEV (reference sequence). The CDR3 runs 15 residues. V lost 6 bases and J 4 bases, leaving 16 bases between the germline ends. The chain's CDR3 is CASREESNLYNEQFF. CDR3 in DNA: TGTGCCAGCAGAGAGGAGAGCAACCTTTACAATGAGCAGTTCTTC.

In its sample, this clonotype is medium-sized. The chain recombines TRBV20-1 with TRBJ2-5, with D possibly matching TRBD2 (6 bases). Trimming took 1 base from V and 0 from J, leaving 6 bases between them. Germline assignment: CDR1 DFQATT and CDR2 SNEGSKA (reference sequence). The CDR3 has 13 residues. The CDR3 DNA follows: TGCAGTGCTAGAGGGGACTACCAAGAGACCCAGTACTTC. Amino acids: CSARGDYQETQYF.

The sample holds a few counts of this clonotype. The V and J genes are TRBV20-1 and TRBJ1-5; D is unresolved. V lost 6 bases and J 1 base, leaving 16 bases between the germline ends. This CDR3 spans 15 amino acids. Germline CDR1 and CDR2: DFQATT and SNEGSKA (reference sequence). The CDR3 sequence: CSARAGDYSNQPQHF. The DNA for the CDR3 is TGCAGTGCCCGGGCCGGTGACTACAGCAATCAGCCCCAGCATTTT.

This clonotype was recorded a few times. This chain joins TRBV10-3 and TRBJ2-2; TRBD1 agrees at 9 bases. With 10 bases clipped from V and 4 bases from J, the junction kept 10 bases outside the gene matches. Germline CDR1 ENHRY, CDR2 SYGVKD. The length of the CDR3 is 15 residues. The CDR3 coding sequence is TGTGCCACCCGTGCCGGGACAGGGACCACCGGGGAGCTGTTTTTT. Translation: CATRAGTGTTGELFF.

This clonotype was found many times. The V and J genes are TRBV7-9 and TRBJ2-2; 7 bases align to TRBD2. V dropped 4 bases and J dropped 1; count of bases not matched to a gene: 6. The germline V gene encodes CDR1 SEHNR and CDR2 FQNEAQ (reference sequence). The CDR3 spans 16 residues. The CDR3 DNA reads TGTGCCAGCAGCTCCTCAGCGGGGCTGAACACCGGGGAGCTGTTTTTT. This translates into CASSSSAGLNTGELFF.

The chain has TRBV29-1 and TRBJ2-1, with 10 bases lining up with TRBD1. Germline V gene lookup returns CDR1 SQVTM and CDR2 ANQGSEA. The CDR3 runs 22 residues. V was pared by 4 bases and J by 10 bases, with 34 bases of the junction left unmatched. In nucleotides, the CDR3 is TGCAGCGTTGTAGTAGGGGACAGGGGCCCCATTAAGACGGGAGGGCCTATAGAGGAGCAGTTCTTC. It is translated as CSVVVGDRGPIKTGGPIEEQFF.

The V call is TRBV5-1, the J call TRBJ1-1; possibly TRBD1 for D (5 bases). The ends were cut back, 0 bases at V and 7 bases at J, with 16 bases in the middle. The CDR3 loop spans 15 amino acids. CDR1 is SGHRS and CDR2 is YFSETQ in the germline V gene. CDR3 sequence (DNA): TGCGCCAGCAGCTTGGTTTCAGGGATGTCAGGTGAAGCTTTCTTT. This sequence encodes CASSLVSGMSGEAFF.

The V gene is TRBV19, the J gene TRBJ2-6; 11 positions agree with TRBD1. This CDR3 has 17 amino acids. The germline V gene has CDR1 LNHDA and CDR2 SQIVND (reference sequence). J gave up 2 bases and V 4 bases, and 4 bases lay outside the gene matches. The CDR3 DNA reads as TGTGCCAGTAGTAAAGGACAGGGGGCGCCTGGGGCCAACGTCCTGACTTTC. Amino acids: CASSKGQGAPGANVLTF.

This clonotype occurred many times. The chain combines TRBV5-1 with TRBJ2-5, with D maybe TRBD1 (5 bases). There are 15 residues in the CDR3. Germline assignment: CDR1 SGHRS and CDR2 YFSETQ. Trimming took 3 bases from V and 2 from J, leaving 14 bases between them. CDR3 nucleotides: TGCGCCAGCAGCTCGACAAGGACACCTCAAGAGACCCAGTACTTC. This sequence encodes CASSSTRTPQETQYF.

This clonotype has a handful of counts. DNA of the CDR3: TGCAGCGCCCTGGCACGCGGGAACACTGAAGCTTTCTTT. This codes for CSALARGNTEAFF. The chain combines TRBV29-1 with TRBJ1-1; no clear D. Germline V gene lookup returns CDR1 SQVTM and CDR2 ANQGSEA. The CDR3 is made up of 13 amino acids. With 7 bases removed from V and 1 base from J, the gap between germline ends came to 13 bases.